The next 32 T cell receptor beta chains were all read from a single sample in a study of CD8+CD57+ T cells in acquired aplastic anemia. Profiling of TCR beta VDJ combinations and CDR3 sequences used genomic DNA as template. In TCRdb, the reads were re-called with MiXCR into one record per CDR3 protein. This table has more than 250,000 distinct CDR3 sequences, around 60% appearing once. The sample comprised sorted CD4+, CD8+, or CD8+CD57+ T cells (not recorded which) from PBMCs. The receptor source for this set is a human donor with severe aplastic anemia or a healthy control (not recorded which).

This clonotype was seen ten or more times. The chain carries TRBV5-1 and TRBJ2-3; D may be TRBD2 (5 bases). Trimming pared 0 bases from V and 6 bases from J, leaving 11 bases between. The CDR3 totals 14 residues. The germline V gene encodes CDR1 SGHRS and CDR2 YFSETQ. The DNA of the CDR3 is TGCGCCAGCAGCTTGGCTAGCTCTGGCGATACGCAGTATTTT. Protein sequence: CASSLASSGDTQYF.

V usage is TRBV7-9 and J usage is TRBJ2-7; tentative D call: TRBD1 (5 bases). V lost 3 bases, J lost 6 bases, and 24 bases lay in between. In germline, CDR1 is SEHNR, CDR2 FQNEAQ (reference sequence). CDR3 length: 17 amino acids. The CDR3 nucleotides are TGTGCCAGCAGCTTCGGCCCCGGGCAGGGAAGTAGAGGCGAGCAGTACTTC. It specifies CASSFGPGQGSRGEQYF.

Points on this clonotype: At one end, the junction sequence differs from germline, possibly due to a read error. This sequence joins TRBV20-1 and TRBJ1-2; 7 bases fit TRBD1. The germline CDR1 and CDR2 sequences are DFQATT and SNEGSKA (reference sequence). This CDR3 region has 14 residues. CDR3 loop: CSAQGRGTNYDYTF. CDR3 in DNA: TGCAGTGCGCAAGGCAGGGGGACTAACTATGACTACACCTTC.

This chain joins TRBV11-1 and TRBJ2-1; D is undetermined. Trimming shortened V by 4 bases and J by 7 bases, and 17 bases separated the two germline ends. This CDR3 comprises 15 residues. The germline V gene has CDR1 SGHAT and CDR2 FQDESV (reference sequence). CDR3 sequence reads: CASSYGSGTRNEQFF. CDR3 nucleotide sequence: TGTGCCAGCAGCTACGGGTCAGGCACGAGAAATGAGCAGTTCTTC.

The rearrangement joins TRBV29-1 to TRBJ2-1, with unresolved D. This CDR3 has 13 residues. Trimming cost V 4 bases and J 7 bases, with 14 bases left between them. CDR1 SQVTM and CDR2 ANQGSEA come from the germline V gene. This CDR3 is CSVGEPNLNEQFF. In DNA, the CDR3 is TGCAGCGTTGGAGAACCGAATCTTAATGAGCAGTTCTTC.

This clonotype was counted only a few times. This sequence joins TRBV7-2 and TRBJ2-5; 12 bases line up with TRBD2. This CDR3 comprises 19 residues. Germline lookup yields CDR1 SGHTA and CDR2 FQGNSA. V lost 1 base, J lost 1 base, and 10 bases stayed unmatched. The CDR3 loop is CASSLGRRLAGESQETQYF. The CDR3 DNA sequence: TGTGCCAGCAGCTTAGGTCGTCGACTAGCGGGGGAGTCCCAAGAGACCCAGTACTTC.

The chain employs TRBV10-3 and TRBJ2-1; 7 bases map to TRBD2. CDR3 size: 15 residues. Germline assignment: CDR1 ENHRY and CDR2 SYGVKD. Trimming took 6 bases from V and 4 from J; bases not matched to a gene: 9. The CDR3 region is CAISPPGTTYNEQFF. The DNA of the CDR3 is TGTGCCATCAGCCCGCCCGGGACTACTTACAATGAGCAGTTCTTC.

This clonotype was found a few times. J is TRBJ1-5 and V is TRBV7-8; tentative D call: TRBD1 (6 bases). The CDR3 has 14 amino acids. Germline CDR1 and CDR2: SGHVS and FQNEAQ. V was pared by 1 base and J by 2 bases, with 6 bases between. CDR3 DNA sequence: TGTGCCAGCAGCTTAGACAGGGGCAATCAGCCCCAGCATTTT. Translation: CASSLDRGNQPQHF.

This clonotype was counted once. The chain carries TRBV7-9 and TRBJ2-7; the D gene is possibly TRBD1 (6 bases). The CDR3 has 15 amino acids. V lost 4 bases to trimming and J lost 6 bases, with 19 bases between them. Germline CDR1 reads SEHNR; CDR2 reads FQNEAQ (reference sequence). The CDR3 DNA is TGTGCCAGCAGCTCGGACAGTGGGGGTATCGGCGAGCAGTACTTC. Translation gives CASSSDSGGIGEQYF. Full variable domain (missing parts from reference TRBV7-9 and TRBJ2-7): DTGVSQNPRHKITKRGQNVTFRCDPISEHNRLYWYRQTLGQGPEFLTYFQNEAQLEKSRLLSDRFSAERPKGSFSTLEIQRTEQGDSAMYLCASSSDSGGIGEQYFGPGTRLTVT.

A note on this clonotype: No DNA is shown, since the ends of the CDR3 on it are uncertain; the CDR3 is the one TCRdb lists. The V gene is TRBV19, the J gene TRBJ1-2; TRBD1 was called by the table and not checked on the DNA. The length of the CDR3 is 21 amino acids, counting both ends. CDR1 is LNHDA, CDR2 SQIVND, per germline (reference sequence). CDR3 sequence: CAMYFCASSESFMITGYGYTF.

The V call is TRBV9, the J call TRBJ1-6; possibly TRBD1 for D (6 bases). The CDR3 sequence is 15 residues long. The V gene's germline CDR1 is SGDLS and CDR2 YYNGEE. V was pared by 0 bases and J by 10 bases, with 14 bases between. CDR3 amino acids: CASSVVGRGGSPLHF. The CDR3 DNA follows: TGTGCCAGCAGCGTAGTGGGACGGGGGGGCTCACCCCTCCACTTT.

The genes are TRBV2 and TRBJ2-7; 9 nucleotides line up with TRBD1. V lost 4 bases and J lost 2; bases outside the gene matches: 6. Germline CDR1 SNHLY, CDR2 FYNNEI. The CDR3 extends over 15 amino acids. Here the CDR3 reads CASSVMTGGTYEQYF. CDR3 sequence (DNA): TGTGCCAGCAGTGTGATGACAGGGGGTACCTACGAGCAGTACTTC.

This clonotype was seen at least ten times. This rearrangement joins TRBV6-6 to TRBJ2-1, with D possibly matching TRBD2 (6 bases). Looked up from germline, CDR1 is MNHNY and CDR2 is SVGAGI (reference sequence). The ends were cut back, 6 bases at V and 0 bases at J, with 9 bases in the middle. The CDR3 length is 14 residues. The CDR3 nucleotides are TGTGCCAGCAGCTCCGGGGGCTCCTACAATGAGCAGTTCTTC. It encodes CASSSGGSYNEQFF.

The chain links TRBV12-3 or TRBV12-4 to TRBJ2-7; D may be TRBD1 (6 bases). This CDR3 contains 16 residues. The V end was cut by 6 bases, the J end by 2 bases, with 20 bases between. The DNA for the CDR3 is TGTGCCAGCAGCCGACCAGGGGCGAGGGGGACCTACGAGCAGTACTTC. Translating it yields CASSRPGARGTYEQYF.

The J gene is TRBJ2-3, the V gene TRBV7-2; 11 nucleotides match TRBD2. The length of the CDR3 is 15 residues. Germline CDR1 and CDR2: SGHTA and FQGNSA. V was pared by 6 bases and J by 3 bases, with 5 bases of the junction left unmatched. The CDR3 bases are TGTGCCAGCAGTTCTCCTAGCGGGGGGACAGATACGCAGTATTTT. Translating it yields CASSSPSGGTDTQYF.

The chain couples TRBV5-1 to TRBJ2-2; 7 bases align to TRBD1. Trimming removed 6 bases from V and 2 bases from J; junction bases left unmatched: 4. The CDR3 runs 14 residues. Germline V gene lookup returns CDR1 SGHRS and CDR2 YFSETQ. The CDR3 loop is CASKHRGNTGELFF. Written as DNA, the CDR3 is TGCGCCAGCAAACACAGGGGTAACACCGGGGAGCTGTTTTTT.

On this clonotype: A read error may account for a junction end that differs from germline. The genes are TRBV7-2 and TRBJ2-7, with TRBD2 as a possible D gene (5 bases). The CDR3 spans 12 residues. Germline values: CDR1 SGHTA, CDR2 FQGNSA. CDR3 loop: CASSLMTNEQYF. Here the CDR3 DNA reads TGCGCCAGCAGCTTGATGACTAATGAGCAGTACTTC.

With respect to this clonotype: One base away lies a much larger clone, so this may be a sequencing read error. The V and J genes are TRBV30 and TRBJ1-1; no clear D. Per germline, CDR1 GTSNPN and CDR2 SVGIG (reference sequence). CDR3 size: 12 residues. This CDR3 reads CARSVRVTEAFF. In nucleotides, the CDR3 is TGTGCCCGGAGTGTACGTGTTACTGAAGCTTTCTTT.

There are many counts of this clonotype. This chain connects TRBV2 to TRBJ1-2; D is perhaps TRBD1 (6 bases). The CDR3 consists of 16 residues. V lost 3 bases, J lost 5 bases, and 19 bases lay in between. Germline CDR1 SNHLY, CDR2 FYNNEI. CDR3 region: CASSETNLRGGYGYTF. The CDR3 DNA reads TGTGCCAGCAGTGAGACAAACCTTCGAGGGGGATATGGCTACACCTTC.

There are many counts of this clonotype. The chain employs TRBV5-1 and TRBJ2-7; 9 nucleotides line up with TRBD1. Losses at the gene ends were 4 bases for V and 4 bases for J; bases not matched to a gene: 6. Per germline, CDR1 SGHRS and CDR2 YFSETQ. This CDR3 region has 14 residues. CDR3: CASSKGTGQYEQYF. The CDR3 region has the DNA TGCGCCAGCAGCAAGGGGACAGGGCAATACGAGCAGTACTTC.

There are many counts of this clonotype. The chain combines TRBV6-5 with TRBJ2-1; maybe TRBD1 (7 bases). V was cut by 2 bases and J by 2 bases, with 10 bases left in between. The CDR3 extends over 15 amino acids. CDR1 is MNHEY, CDR2 SVGAGI, per germline. CDR3 in DNA: TGTGCCAGCAGTTACCAGGGGGGAGCCTACAATGAGCAGTTCTTC. It codes for CASSYQGGAYNEQFF.

This clonotype showed up just once. V usage is TRBV5-1 and J usage is TRBJ1-2; 9 bases fit TRBD1. The ends lost 6 bases at V and 4 bases at J; junction bases unmatched: 7. CDR1 is SGHRS, CDR2 YFSETQ, per germline. The CDR3 is made up of 14 amino acids. The CDR3, as DNA: TGCGCCAGCACCACAGGGACAGGGACCTATGGCTACACCTTC. It specifies CASTTGTGTYGYTF. The full variable domain, in which reference TRBV5-1 and TRBJ1-2 provide the parts outside the CDR3, is KAGVTQTPRYLIKTRGQQVTLSCSPISGHRSVSWYQQTPGQGLQFLFEYFSETQRNKGNFPGRFSGRQFSNSRSEMNVSTLELGDSALYLCASTTGTGTYGYTFGSGTRLTVV.

This clonotype has at least ten counts. The chain employs TRBV28 and TRBJ1-1; D unresolved. The CDR3 has 11 amino acids. Trimming left V 10 bases short and J 5 bases short, with 11 bases between. Per germline, CDR1 MDHEN and CDR2 SYDVKM. The CDR3 nucleotides are TGTGCCACCCAAGTGGGGACTGAAGCTTTCTTT. This codes for CATQVGTEAFF. The whole variable domain, filled in from reference TRBV28 and TRBJ1-1, reads DVKVTQSSRYLVKRTGEKVFLECVQDMDHENMFWYRQDPGLGLRLIYFSYDVKMKEKGDIPEGYSVSREKKERFSLILESASTNQTSMYLCATQVGTEAFFGQGTRLTVV.

V is TRBV7-2 and J is TRBJ2-1, with D possibly TRBD1 on 6 matching bases. The CDR3 covers 15 residues. Germline V gene lookup returns CDR1 SGHTA and CDR2 FQGNSA. Trimming cost V 0 bases and J 3 bases, with 9 bases left between them. The CDR3 loop is CASSLAGRGYNEQFF. The DNA of the CDR3 is TGTGCCAGCAGCTTAGCAGGCAGGGGCTACAATGAGCAGTTCTTC.

The V call is TRBV7-9, the J call TRBJ1-2; D gene uncertain. The CDR3 consists of 17 residues. Germline V gene lookup returns CDR1 SEHNR and CDR2 FQNEAQ (reference sequence). V shed 5 bases and J shed 0 bases, with 19 bases lying between them. The CDR3 DNA is TGTGCCAGCAGCCAAGAGATAGAACCGGTAACTAACTATGGCTACACCTTC. It is translated as CASSQEIEPVTNYGYTF.

The chain combines TRBV24-1 with TRBJ2-7; 7 nucleotides line up with TRBD1. This CDR3 is 15 amino acids long. After removal of 11 bases from V and 0 bases from J, the junction contained 12 bases not matched to a gene. The germline V gene encodes CDR1 KGHDR and CDR2 SFDVKD. Here the CDR3 DNA reads TGTGCCAGCAGGGGGTCCGGGGCTAGCTCCTACGAGCAGTACTTC. Translating it yields CASRGSGASSYEQYF.

The V call is TRBV10-1, the J call TRBJ1-2; D is possibly TRBD1 (6 bases). CDR3 size: 13 residues. The V end was cut by 2 bases, the J end by 4 bases, with 8 bases between. Germline-derived CDR1 and CDR2 are WNHNN and SYGVQD (reference sequence). CDR3 bases: TGCGCCAGCAGTGAGGACAGGATCTATGGCTACACCTTC. Translation: CASSEDRIYGYTF.

A word on this clonotype: Mismatch with germline at one junction end may stem from a read error. This rearrangement joins TRBV7-9 to TRBJ2-5, with 8 bases matching TRBD1. The length of the CDR3 is 14 residues. Germline values: CDR1 SEHNR, CDR2 FQNEAQ (reference sequence). CDR3: CAGSRQGLGQTQYF. CDR3 DNA: TGTGCCGGCAGTCGACAGGGGCTCGGTCAGACCCAGTACTTC.

The V gene is TRBV9, the J gene TRBJ2-5; a weak D match, TRBD1 (6 bases). This CDR3 is 16 amino acids long. The V and J ends lost 2 bases and 1 base respectively, with 15 bases between them. Germline lookup yields CDR1 SGDLS and CDR2 YYNGEE. The CDR3 DNA sequence: TGTGCCAGCAGCGTTACGGGACAAGGGACCCAAGAGACCCAGTACTTC. It encodes CASSVTGQGTQETQYF.

The chain couples TRBV2 to TRBJ2-1, with 10 bases matching TRBD2. This CDR3 region has 16 residues. V shed 3 bases and J 4 bases; nucleotides not matched to a gene: 6. The germline V gene encodes CDR1 SNHLY and CDR2 FYNNEI. The CDR3 here is CASSDRLAGTYNEQFF. The DNA of the CDR3 is TGTGCCAGCAGTGATCGACTAGCGGGTACTTACAATGAGCAGTTCTTC.

This clonotype was seen only once. The J gene is TRBJ2-5, the V gene TRBV29-1; 7 bases agree with TRBD1. V lost 4 bases, J lost 2 bases, and 13 bases stayed unmatched. This CDR3 comprises 16 residues. Per germline, CDR1 SQVTM and CDR2 ANQGSEA. The CDR3 DNA follows: TGCAGCGTTGTTCTTCCGGCGGGCAGGGGGCAAGAGACCCAGTACTTC. Translating gives CSVVLPAGRGQETQYF.

At least ten counts were recorded for this clonotype. CDR3 bases: TGTGCCAGCAGACAAACAGTGAACACTGAAGCTTTCTTT. It codes for CASRQTVNTEAFF. The chain has TRBV7-3 and TRBJ1-1; D is unresolved. The CDR3 covers 13 residues. Deletions cut 6 bases from V and 0 bases from J, with 8 bases between. Germline CDR1 and CDR2: SGHTA and FQGTGA.